This TCR beta chain was sequenced for a study of blood T cell repertoires in COVID-19. Across the whole study: Spain, Italy and the United States supplied samples that represented acute and convalescent COVID-19. The cDNA or gDNA used as material had been derived from T cells, B-cell-depleted T cells, or PBMCs.

The authors' processing: Estimates of nucleated cell counts were drawn from the amplification of reference gene primers. The repertoire was sequenced with immunoSEQ multiplex PCR; TCRdb's copy has only in-frame clones and lacks some. Clone size and V and J calls were adopted from that table, with D and trimming inferred from the DNA. The sample lists hundreds of thousands of clones; about 89% were seen once. The germline V and J ends were trimmed by 7 bases and 7 bases, with 16 bases remaining between them. Germline V gene sequence: CDR1 SNHLY, CDR2 FYNNEI. The CDR3 covers 14 residues. Sequencing was done on a sample of peripheral blood. The chain is built from TRBV2 and TRBJ1-4; no reliable D call. The receptor was isolated from a woman between 55 and 75 years old who had recovered from COVID-19. The CDR3 DNA reads TGTGCCAGCAATGTTATAGGGCGGGGTGAAAAACTGTTTTTT. The encoded protein is CASNVIGRGEKLFF.